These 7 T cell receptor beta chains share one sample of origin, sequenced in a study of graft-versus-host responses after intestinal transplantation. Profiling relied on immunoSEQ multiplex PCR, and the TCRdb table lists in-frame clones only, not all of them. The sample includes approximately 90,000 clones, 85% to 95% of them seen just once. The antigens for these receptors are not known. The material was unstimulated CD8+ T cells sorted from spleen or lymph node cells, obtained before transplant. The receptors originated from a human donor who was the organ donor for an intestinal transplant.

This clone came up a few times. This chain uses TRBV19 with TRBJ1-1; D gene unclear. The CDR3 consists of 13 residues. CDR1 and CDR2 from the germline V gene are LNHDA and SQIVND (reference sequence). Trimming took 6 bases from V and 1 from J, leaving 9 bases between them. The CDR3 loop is CASSGVPNTEAFF. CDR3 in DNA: TGTGCCAGTAGCGGAGTACCGAACACTGAAGCTTTCTTT.

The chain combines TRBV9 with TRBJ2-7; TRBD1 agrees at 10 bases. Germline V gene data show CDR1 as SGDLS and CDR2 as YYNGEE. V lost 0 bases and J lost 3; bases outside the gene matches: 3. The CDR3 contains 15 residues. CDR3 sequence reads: CASSVVGTGDYEQYF. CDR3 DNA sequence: TGTGCCAGCAGCGTAGTTGGGACAGGGGACTACGAGCAGTACTTC.

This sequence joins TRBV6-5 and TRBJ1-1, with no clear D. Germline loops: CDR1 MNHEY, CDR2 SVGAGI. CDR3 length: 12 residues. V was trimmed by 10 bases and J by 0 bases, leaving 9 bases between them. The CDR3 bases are TGTGCCACCCTCGGCCTGAACACTGAAGCTTTCTTT. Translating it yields CATLGLNTEAFF.

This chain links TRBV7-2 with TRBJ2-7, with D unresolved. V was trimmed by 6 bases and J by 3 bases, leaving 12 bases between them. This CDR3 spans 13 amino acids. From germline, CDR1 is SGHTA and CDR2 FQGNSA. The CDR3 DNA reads TGTGCCAGCAGGGCAACGAGCGACTACGAGCAGTACTTC. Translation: CASRATSDYEQYF.

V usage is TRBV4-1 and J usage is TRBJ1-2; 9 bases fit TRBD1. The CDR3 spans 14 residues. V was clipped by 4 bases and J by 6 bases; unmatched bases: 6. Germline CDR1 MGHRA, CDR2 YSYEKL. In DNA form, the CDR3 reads TGCGCCAGCAGCCTACAGGGGGCTTTGGATGGCTACACCTTC. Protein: CASSLQGALDGYTF.

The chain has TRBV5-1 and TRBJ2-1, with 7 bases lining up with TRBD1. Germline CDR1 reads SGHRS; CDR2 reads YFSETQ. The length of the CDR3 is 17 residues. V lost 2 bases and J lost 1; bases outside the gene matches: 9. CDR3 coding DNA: TGCGCCAGCAGCTTTGACAGGGAAGGATGGTCCTACAATGAGCAGTTCTTC. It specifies CASSFDREGWSYNEQFF.

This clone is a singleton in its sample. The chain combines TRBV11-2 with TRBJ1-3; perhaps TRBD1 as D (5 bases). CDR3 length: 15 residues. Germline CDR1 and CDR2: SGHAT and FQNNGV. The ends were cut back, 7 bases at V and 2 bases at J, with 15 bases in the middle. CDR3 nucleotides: TGTGCCAGCAACCTGGGAGACAGAACTGGAAACACCATATATTTT. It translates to CASNLGDRTGNTIYF.